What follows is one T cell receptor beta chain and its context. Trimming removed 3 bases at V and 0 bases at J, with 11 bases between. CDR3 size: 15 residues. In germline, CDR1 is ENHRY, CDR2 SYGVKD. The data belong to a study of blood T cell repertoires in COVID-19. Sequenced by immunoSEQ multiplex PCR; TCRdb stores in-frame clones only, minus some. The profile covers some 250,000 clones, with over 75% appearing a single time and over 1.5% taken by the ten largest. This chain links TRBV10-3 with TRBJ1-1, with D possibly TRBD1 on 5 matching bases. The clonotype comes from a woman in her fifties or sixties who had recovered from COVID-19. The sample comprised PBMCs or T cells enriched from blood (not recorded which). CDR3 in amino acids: CAISERQNMNTEAFF. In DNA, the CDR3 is TGTGCCATCAGTGAAAGACAGAACATGAACACTGAAGCTTTCTTT.